This entry features one T cell receptor beta chain sequence. The antigen remains unidentified. CDR3 length equals 15 residues. Per germline, CDR1 SGHDN and CDR2 FVKESK. Trimming cost V 5 bases and J 9 bases; bases outside gene matches: 8. This entry comes from a study of shared clonotypes between healthy human individuals. Background on the study: Each donor contributed plates that comprised three CD4 naive, three CD4 memory, two CD8 naive and one CD8 memory. General observations from the study: The sharing of 4.5% to 5% of naive CD4 clonotypes was seen across a handful of donors. Large depth notwithstanding, sorted-subset sequencing proved incomplete by rarefaction.

Positively selected for CCR7, the CD45RO-negative cells used as naive CD8 cells excluded terminally differentiated effector memory CD45RA+ cells. Assay used: immunoSEQ multiplex PCR; TCRdb lists only in-frame clones, some missing. The table records about 2 million clones, approximately 94% of them present only once. V and J are TRBV14 and TRBJ1-6; 9 nucleotides agree with TRBD1. The specimen sequenced was naive CD8+ T cells sorted from blood. The sequence was collected from a man between 18 and 29 years old in good health. The CDR3 sequence is CASSEGQGIFSPLHF. CDR3 sequence (DNA): TGTGCCAGCAGCGAGGGACAGGGAATATTTTCACCCCTCCACTTT.